Listed below are T cell receptor beta chains from one sample, sequenced in a study of monozygotic twins with inflammatory bowel disease. TCRdb reprocessed the 5' RACE reads, with one entry per CDR3 protein and no DNA. Its listing shows some 200,000 distinct CDR3 sequences. The sample consisted of blood. The receptors were sampled from a human donor with ulcerative colitis or Crohn's disease, or a healthy co-twin of an affected twin (not recorded which). CDR3s include the opening cysteine and the closing phenylalanine or tryptophan. The order of the fields is CDR3 length, V gene, J gene, CDR3 protein.

CDR3 length: 15
V gene: TRBV6-5
J gene: TRBJ2-3
CDR3 protein: CASSYPDRGTDTQYF

CDR3 length: 15
V gene: TRBV4-2
J gene: TRBJ2-1
CDR3 protein: CASSRGLAVYNEQFF

CDR3 length: 15
V gene: TRBV7-9
J gene: TRBJ2-3
CDR3 protein: CASSSPETSTDTQYF

CDR3 length: 12
V gene: TRBV7-9
J gene: TRBJ2-7
CDR3 protein: CASSFTGDEQYF

CDR3 length: 13
V gene: TRBV24-1
J gene: TRBJ2-5
CDR3 protein: CATSGPQDETQYF

CDR3 length: 13
V gene: TRBV18
J gene: TRBJ1-2
CDR3 protein: CASSPSGVYGYTF

CDR3 length: 15
V gene: TRBV6-1
J gene: TRBJ2-1
CDR3 protein: CASSMDGGGNNEQFF

CDR3 length: 15
V gene: TRBV11-3
J gene: TRBJ2-2
CDR3 protein: CASSLIGGGTGELFF

CDR3 length: 11
V gene: TRBV25-1
J gene: TRBJ2-1
CDR3 protein: CATWGGGEQFF

CDR3 length: 14
V gene: TRBV12-3/TRBV12-4
J gene: TRBJ2-1
CDR3 protein: CASYRWGSYNEQFF

CDR3 length: 13
V gene: TRBV7-9
J gene: TRBJ2-7
CDR3 protein: CASSFAGDYEQYF

CDR3 length: 16
V gene: TRBV5-1
J gene: TRBJ2-6
CDR3 protein: CASSKEGWAGANVLTF

CDR3 length: 11
V gene: TRBV6-5
J gene: TRBJ2-3
CDR3 protein: CASSYRDTQYF

CDR3 length: 16
V gene: TRBV5-4
J gene: TRBJ1-1
CDR3 protein: CASSSSRGVLNTEAFF

CDR3 length: 16
V gene: TRBV15
J gene: TRBJ1-4
CDR3 protein: CATSPFRRQEGEKLFF

CDR3 length: 14
V gene: TRBV3-1
J gene: TRBJ2-7
CDR3 protein: CASSPWTGEYEQYF

CDR3 length: 15
V gene: TRBV7-9
J gene: TRBJ2-1
CDR3 protein: CASSKPGQVSNEQFF

CDR3 length: 12
V gene: TRBV12-3/TRBV12-4
J gene: TRBJ1-4
CDR3 protein: CASMNYREKLFF

CDR3 length: 16
V gene: TRBV20-1
J gene: TRBJ2-1
CDR3 protein: CSAEEVWTSGYNEQFF

CDR3 length: 14
V gene: TRBV7-2
J gene: TRBJ2-6
CDR3 protein: CASTQGRGANVLTF

CDR3 length: 18
V gene: TRBV5-6
J gene: TRBJ1-1
CDR3 protein: CASRSDRGPILRNTEAFF

CDR3 length: 17
V gene: TRBV20-1
J gene: TRBJ2-5
CDR3 protein: CSAQPGLAGVSQETQYF

CDR3 length: 15
V gene: TRBV5-1
J gene: TRBJ2-4
CDR3 protein: CASSSTGTSGNIQYF

CDR3 length: 20
V gene: TRBV24-1
J gene: TRBJ2-3
CDR3 protein: CATSDHGTSGGKNSQDTQYF

CDR3 length: 14
V gene: TRBV6-1
J gene: TRBJ2-1
CDR3 protein: CASSRGTFGNEQFF

CDR3 length: 12
V gene: TRBV24-1
J gene: TRBJ1-1
CDR3 protein: CATSGGNTEAFF

CDR3 length: 17
V gene: TRBV3-1
J gene: TRBJ2-3
CDR3 protein: CASSQEPRTTAPDTQYF

CDR3 length: 17
V gene: TRBV19
J gene: TRBJ2-2
CDR3 protein: CASSLTGPTVNTGELFF

CDR3 length: 15
V gene: TRBV6-1
J gene: TRBJ2-1
CDR3 protein: CASIRQGTTYNEQFF

CDR3 length: 15
V gene: TRBV7-8
J gene: TRBJ1-6
CDR3 protein: CASSLGTDYISPLHF

CDR3 length: 13
V gene: TRBV20-1
J gene: TRBJ2-7
CDR3 protein: CSARDSRAYEQYF

CDR3 length: 12
V gene: TRBV19
J gene: TRBJ1-5
CDR3 protein: CASSMINQPQHF

CDR3 length: 20
V gene: TRBV29-1
J gene: TRBJ2-3
CDR3 protein: CSVERGGLAGPTGGTDTQYF

CDR3 length: 13
V gene: TRBV3-1
J gene: TRBJ1-6
CDR3 protein: CASSQLTDSPLHF

CDR3 length: 14
V gene: TRBV5-5
J gene: TRBJ1-6
CDR3 protein: CASRPGADNSPLHF